A single sample is the source of the 24 T cell receptor beta chains below, sequenced in a study of cytomegalovirus exposure and HLA in healthy donors (dated by TCRdb to 2017 to 2019). Receptors were amplified or captured by the immunoSEQ multiplex PCR assay. A mixture of 60 forward primers for TCR Vbeta segments and 13 reverse primers for TCR Jbeta segments was used in the multiplex PCR. The immuneACCESS repertoire file appears here via TCRdb, limited to in-frame rearrangements. These files lack a portion of the clones; in checked studies, under half of the deficit traces to unresolved V genes, and the cause of the others is not known. The sample table shows fewer than 250,000 clones, and around four fifths are seen once. The ten largest clones represent more than 1.5% of the sample. Material for sequencing was PBMCs. The receptors come from a man aged 40-50 years in good health and CMV-seropositive.

The CDR3 is CASSPSRGTGNTIYF. As DNA, the CDR3 is TGTGCCAGCAGCCCTAGCAGGGGTACTGGAAACACCATATATTTT. The chain recombines TRBV7-2 with TRBJ1-3, with TRBD1 as a possible D gene (6 bases). Trimming removed 5 bases at V and 2 bases at J, with 13 bases between. Germline V gives CDR1 SGHTA, CDR2 FQGNSA. This CDR3 contains 15 residues. The variable domain in full, completed from reference TRBV7-2 and TRBJ1-3, reads GAGVSQSPSNKVTEKGKDVELRCDPISGHTALYWYRQSLGQGLEFLIYFQGNSAPDKSGLPSDRFSAERTGGSVSTLTIQRTQQEDSAVYLCASSPSRGTGNTIYFGEGSWLTVV.

The chain links TRBV5-8 to TRBJ2-7; 9 nucleotides match TRBD1. Germline trimming cut 7 bases from V and 6 bases from J; bases unmatched to any gene: 8. The germline V gene has CDR1 SGHTS and CDR2 YDEGEE. The CDR3 extends over 13 amino acids. The CDR3 is CASGNRDRVEQYF. For the CDR3, the DNA is TGTGCCAGCGGTAACCGGGACAGGGTCGAGCAGTACTTC.

V and J are TRBV7-2 and TRBJ2-7, with TRBD1 matching over 7 bases. V lost 0 bases, J lost 1 base, and 0 bases stayed unmatched. The germline gives CDR1 SGHTA, CDR2 FQGNSA. This CDR3 comprises 14 residues. In nucleotides, the CDR3 is TGTGCCAGCAGCTTAGCGGGACAGTCCTACGAGCAGTACTTC. Translating gives CASSLAGQSYEQYF.

The chain is built from TRBV4-1 and TRBJ2-1; D is perhaps TRBD2 (5 bases). CDR1 and CDR2 (germline): MGHRA, YSYEKL. V lost 1 base, J lost 2 bases, and 15 bases lay in between. The CDR3 covers 17 residues. The CDR3 DNA reads TGCGCCAGCAGCCAAGCTACGGACTCTGGACCCTACAATGAGCAGTTCTTC. Translated: CASSQATDSGPYNEQFF.

The chain carries TRBV2 and TRBJ2-5, with D perhaps TRBD1 (6 bases). This CDR3 comprises 14 residues. The germline V gene has CDR1 SNHLY and CDR2 FYNNEI. The V end was cut by 6 bases, the J end by 2 bases, with 13 bases between. This chain's CDR3 is CASSPDRLQETQYF. The CDR3 DNA reads as TGTGCCAGCAGCCCCGACAGGTTACAAGAGACCCAGTACTTC. The full variable domain, its missing parts supplied by reference TRBV2 and TRBJ2-5, is EPEVTQTPSHQVTQMGQEVILRCVPISNHLYFYWYRQILGQKVEFLVSFYNNEISEKSEIFDDQFSVERPDGSNFTLKIRSTKLEDSAMYFCASSPDRLQETQYFGPGTRLLVL.

V and J are TRBV5-1 and TRBJ2-3; D is ambiguous. This CDR3 is 11 amino acids long. Germline values: CDR1 SGHRS, CDR2 YFSETQ. V lost 2 bases and J 5 bases, leaving 3 bases between the germline ends. CDR3 sequence reads: CASSFVDTQYF. CDR3 DNA sequence: TGCGCCAGCAGCTTCGTAGATACGCAGTATTTT.

The chain recombines TRBV5-1 with TRBJ2-5; possibly TRBD1 for D (5 bases). The J call could be wrong; TRBJ2-7 is a better fit for the DNA end. Germline values: CDR1 SGHRS, CDR2 YFSETQ. The CDR3 runs to 13 residues. The CDR3 is CASSFRVGYEQYF. For the CDR3, the DNA is TGCGCCAGCAGCTTCAGGGTGGGCTACGAGCAGTACTTC.

V and J are TRBV7-9 and TRBJ2-5; 7 bases are shared with TRBD1. The trim removed 2 bases at V and 5 bases at J, leaving 14 bases unmatched. CDR1 and CDR2 from the germline V gene are SEHNR and FQNEAQ (reference sequence). The CDR3 is 17 amino acids. The CDR3 here is CASSLPGGPTGVETQYF. CDR3 sequence (DNA): TGTGCCAGCAGCTTACCAGGGGGACCGACCGGGGTGGAGACCCAGTACTTC.

This clone was seen once. The chain employs TRBV5-1 and TRBJ2-4; tentative D call: TRBD1 (6 bases). This CDR3 is 14 amino acids long. Germline values: CDR1 SGHRS, CDR2 YFSETQ. V lost 0 bases and J lost 5, with 9 bases in between. Here the CDR3 reads CASSLVPGENIQYF. The DNA of the CDR3 is TGCGCCAGCAGCTTGGTCCCAGGGGAAAACATTCAGTACTTC.

The rearrangement uses TRBV7-9 and TRBJ2-3; 10 positions match TRBD2. The germline CDR1 and CDR2 sequences are SEHNR and FQNEAQ (reference sequence). The V segment lost 7 bases and the J segment 4 bases; nucleotides outside the gene matches: 2. The CDR3 totals 13 residues. CDR3 sequence reads: CASNLAGADTQYF. The CDR3 nucleotides are TGTGCCAGCAACCTAGCGGGAGCAGATACGCAGTATTTT. The full variable domain, completed using reference TRBV7-9 and TRBJ2-3, is DTGVSQNPRHKITKRGQNVTFRCDPISEHNRLYWYRQTLGQGPEFLTYFQNEAQLEKSRLLSDRFSAERPKGSFSTLEIQRTEQGDSAMYLCASNLAGADTQYFGPGTRLTVL.

This chain connects TRBV5-1 to TRBJ2-2; no firm D call. The CDR3 length is 14 residues. Germline V gene data show CDR1 as SGHRS and CDR2 as YFSETQ. V was cut by 0 bases and J by 8 bases, with 11 bases left in between. The CDR3: CASSLALVIGELFF. CDR3 bases: TGCGCCAGCAGCTTGGCCTTAGTCATTGGGGAGCTGTTTTTT. Full variable domain (missing parts from reference TRBV5-1 and TRBJ2-2): KAGVTQTPRYLIKTRGQQVTLSCSPISGHRSVSWYQQTPGQGLQFLFEYFSETQRNKGNFPGRFSGRQFSNSRSEMNVSTLELGDSALYLCASSLALVIGELFFGEGSRLTVL.

The chain employs TRBV6-1 and TRBJ1-2, with TRBD1 as a possible D gene (5 bases). Per germline, CDR1 MNHNS and CDR2 SASEGT. The V end lost 7 bases, the J end lost 6 bases, and 15 bases lay between the germline ends. The CDR3 contains 13 residues. CDR3: CASTSWGDHGYTF. The DNA of the CDR3 is TGTGCCAGCACCTCATGGGGGGATCATGGCTACACCTTC.

The chain links TRBV27 to TRBJ1-4; maybe TRBD1 (6 bases). Germline CDR1 MNHEY, CDR2 SMNVEV (reference sequence). V was clipped by 8 bases and J by 4 bases, with 14 bases between them. This CDR3 region has 14 residues. CDR3 nucleotides: TGTGCCAGCGCCAACAGGGACCGTAATGAAAAACTGTTTTTT. It specifies CASANRDRNEKLFF.

V gene TRBV7-9 combines with J gene TRBJ1-1; TRBD1 aligns across 9 bases. V shed 4 bases, J shed 2 bases, and the junction held 11 bases outside the gene matches. Germline loops: CDR1 SEHNR, CDR2 FQNEAQ (reference sequence). The CDR3 runs 17 residues. Written as DNA, the CDR3 is TGTGCCAGCAGCTATCTCCGGGACAGGGACACTAACACTGAAGCTTTCTTT. Protein: CASSYLRDRDTNTEAFF.

The genes are TRBV5-1 and TRBJ2-7, with 8 nucleotides matching TRBD1. The CDR3 contains 13 residues. Germline CDR1 SGHRS, CDR2 YFSETQ. Trimming cost V 4 bases and J 4 bases; bases outside gene matches: 4. The CDR3 here is CASSVGQAYEQYF. CDR3 coding DNA: TGCGCCAGCAGCGTGGGACAGGCTTACGAGCAGTACTTC.

The rearrangement uses TRBV28 and TRBJ1-1; 8 bases map to TRBD1. With V trimmed by 7 bases and J by 10 bases, 14 bases remained unmatched. CDR3 length: 14 residues. From germline, CDR1 is MDHEN and CDR2 SYDVKM. This CDR3 reads CASNMDRVNRGAFF. CDR3 in DNA: TGTGCCAGCAACATGGACAGGGTGAATAGAGGAGCTTTCTTT. The variable domain in full, with the rest retrieved from reference TRBV28 and TRBJ1-1, is DVKVTQSSRYLVKRTGEKVFLECVQDMDHENMFWYRQDPGLGLRLIYFSYDVKMKEKGDIPEGYSVSREKKERFSLILESASTNQTSMYLCASNMDRVNRGAFFGQGTRLTVV.

This clone has only a few counts. This chain connects TRBV4-1 to TRBJ1-1, with 8 nucleotides matching TRBD1. The CDR3 totals 14 residues. Losses at the gene ends were 4 bases for V and 3 bases for J; bases not matched to a gene: 4. Germline V gene lookup returns CDR1 MGHRA and CDR2 YSYEKL. The CDR3 reads CASSRIQGDTEAFF. In DNA, the CDR3 is TGCGCCAGCAGCCGGATACAGGGGGACACTGAAGCTTTCTTT.

This clone was detected once. This rearrangement joins TRBV5-1 to TRBJ1-3; possibly TRBD1 for D (5 bases). Germline V gives CDR1 SGHRS, CDR2 YFSETQ. There are 16 residues in the CDR3. The V and J ends lost 4 bases and 0 bases respectively, with 14 bases between them. Here the CDR3 reads CASSPGLLPSGNTIYF. The CDR3 region has the DNA TGCGCCAGCAGCCCGGGACTTCTTCCCTCTGGAAACACCATATATTTT.

The J gene is TRBJ2-1, the V gene TRBV5-1, with 7 bases identical to TRBD2. J lost 2 bases, V lost 0 bases, and 5 bases had no gene match. CDR1 and CDR2 (germline): SGHRS, YFSETQ. The CDR3 sequence is 16 residues long. The CDR3 protein is CASSLGGGSTYNEQFF. CDR3 coding DNA: TGCGCCAGCAGCTTGGGCGGCGGGAGTACCTACAATGAGCAGTTCTTC. The variable domain in full, completed from reference TRBV5-1 and TRBJ2-1, reads KAGVTQTPRYLIKTRGQQVTLSCSPISGHRSVSWYQQTPGQGLQFLFEYFSETQRNKGNFPGRFSGRQFSNSRSEMNVSTLELGDSALYLCASSLGGGSTYNEQFFGPGTRLTVL.

This clone was counted only a few times. The rearrangement links TRBV27 to TRBJ1-2; the D is unclear. This CDR3 contains 13 residues. Germline-derived CDR1 and CDR2 are MNHEY and SMNVEV (reference sequence). V shed 2 bases and J shed 6 bases, with 10 bases lying between them. This CDR3 is CASSLNWSDGYTF. The CDR3 DNA reads as TGTGCCAGCAGTTTAAACTGGTCCGATGGCTACACCTTC.

The chain is built from TRBV6-1 and TRBJ1-1; D not resolved. Trimming took off 5 bases at V and 1 base at J, with 14 bases between the two ends. The length of the CDR3 is 15 residues. Germline V gene data show CDR1 as MNHNS and CDR2 as SASEGT. This CDR3 reads CASSFLIPGNTEAFF. DNA for the CDR3: TGTGCCAGCAGTTTTCTCATTCCCGGGAACACTGAAGCTTTCTTT.

The chain couples TRBV14 to TRBJ1-2; D is perhaps TRBD1 (6 bases). This CDR3 comprises 15 residues. V shed 0 bases and J shed 8 bases, with 16 bases lying between them. Per germline, CDR1 SGHDN and CDR2 FVKESK. As DNA, the CDR3 is TGTGCCAGCAGCCAAGAAGACAGGTGGCCAAACGGCTACACCTTC. The encoded protein is CASSQEDRWPNGYTF.

V and J are TRBV28 and TRBJ2-1, with TRBD2 matching over 14 bases. The V gene end was trimmed by 6 bases and the J gene end by 5 bases; junction bases not matched to a gene: 12. CDR1 MDHEN and CDR2 SYDVKM come from the germline V gene. This CDR3 comprises 18 residues. CDR3 in amino acids: CASSRGLAGAPPHNEQFF. CDR3 nucleotide sequence: TGTGCCAGCAGCCGGGGACTAGCGGGAGCCCCCCCCCACAATGAGCAGTTCTTC.

The chain links TRBV29-1 to TRBJ2-5, with TRBD2 as a possible D gene (6 bases). The CDR3 sequence is 11 residues long. V was cut by 5 bases and J by 3 bases, with 7 bases left in between. Germline loops: CDR1 SQVTM, CDR2 ANQGSEA. DNA for the CDR3: TGCAGCGTTACGGGAGAAGAGACCCAGTACTTC. Amino acid sequence: CSVTGEETQYF.